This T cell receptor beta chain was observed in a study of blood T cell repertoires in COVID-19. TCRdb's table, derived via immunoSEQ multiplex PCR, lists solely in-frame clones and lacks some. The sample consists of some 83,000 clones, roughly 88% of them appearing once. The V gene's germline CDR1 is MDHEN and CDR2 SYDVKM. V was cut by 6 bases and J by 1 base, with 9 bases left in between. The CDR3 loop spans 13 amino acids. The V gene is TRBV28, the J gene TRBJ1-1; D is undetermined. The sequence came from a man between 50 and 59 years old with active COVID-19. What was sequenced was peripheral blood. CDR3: CASRITPNTEAFF. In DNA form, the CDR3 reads TGTGCCAGCAGGATTACACCGAACACTGAAGCTTTCTTT.